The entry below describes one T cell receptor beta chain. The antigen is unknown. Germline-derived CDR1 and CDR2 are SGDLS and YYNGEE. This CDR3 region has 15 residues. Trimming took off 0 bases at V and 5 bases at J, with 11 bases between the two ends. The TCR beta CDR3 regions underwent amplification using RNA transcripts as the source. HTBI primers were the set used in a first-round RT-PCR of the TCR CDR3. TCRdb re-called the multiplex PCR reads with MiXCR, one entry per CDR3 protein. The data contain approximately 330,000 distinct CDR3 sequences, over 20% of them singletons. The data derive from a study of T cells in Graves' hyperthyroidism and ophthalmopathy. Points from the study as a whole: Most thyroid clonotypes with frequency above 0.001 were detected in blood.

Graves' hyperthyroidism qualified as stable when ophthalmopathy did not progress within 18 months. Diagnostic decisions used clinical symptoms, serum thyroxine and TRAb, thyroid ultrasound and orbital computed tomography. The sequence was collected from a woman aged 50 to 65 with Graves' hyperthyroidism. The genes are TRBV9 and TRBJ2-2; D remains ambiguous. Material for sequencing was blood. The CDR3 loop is CASSVGGVGTGELFF. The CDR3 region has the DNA TGTGCCAGCAGCGTAGGAGGAGTCGGGACCGGGGAGCTGTTTTTT.